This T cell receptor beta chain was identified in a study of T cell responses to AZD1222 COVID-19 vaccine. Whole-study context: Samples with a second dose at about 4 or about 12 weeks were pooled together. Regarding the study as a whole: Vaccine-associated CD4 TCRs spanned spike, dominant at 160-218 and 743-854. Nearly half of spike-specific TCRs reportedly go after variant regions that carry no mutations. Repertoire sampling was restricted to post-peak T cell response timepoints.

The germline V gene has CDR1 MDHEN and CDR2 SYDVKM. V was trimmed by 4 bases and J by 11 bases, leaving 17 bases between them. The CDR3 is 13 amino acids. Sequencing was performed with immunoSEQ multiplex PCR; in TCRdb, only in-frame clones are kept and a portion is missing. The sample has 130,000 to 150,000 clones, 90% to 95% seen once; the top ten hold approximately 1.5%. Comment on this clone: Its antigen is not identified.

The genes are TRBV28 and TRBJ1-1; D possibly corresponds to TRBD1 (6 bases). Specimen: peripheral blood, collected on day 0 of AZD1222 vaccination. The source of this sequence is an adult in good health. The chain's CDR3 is CASSSPDRSTAFF. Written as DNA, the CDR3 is TGTGCCAGCAGTTCCCCCGACAGGTCAACCGCTTTCTTT.